This T cell receptor (beta chain) was recovered during a study of identical twins. Study-wide results and limits: Memory repertoires lacked the insertion deficit that abundant cord blood beta clonotypes showed. Beta out-of-frame twin sharing showed a weaker excess.

As to this clonotype: Its antigen is as yet unknown.

Template switching created a universal primer site, and the cDNA included unique molecular identifiers. TCRdb reanalysed the 5' RACE reads using MiXCR and keeps one entry per CDR3 protein. Of 230,000 or so distinct CDR3 sequences in the sample, roughly 8% are singletons; the top ten hold less than 4%. V was trimmed by 0 bases and J by 3 bases, leaving 9 bases between them. The germline CDR1 and CDR2 sequences are SGHDN and FVKESK. The CDR3 totals 14 residues. These data were likewise used in another study, on yellow fever vaccine responses in identical twins. From that study: Twins reportedly showed a vaccine T cell response that seemed partly convergent and partly personalized.

The clonotype originates from a woman in her late teens or twenties in good health. The sequenced material came from CD8+ T cells sorted from blood. V usage is TRBV14 and J usage is TRBJ2-7; D is possibly TRBD1 (5 bases). CDR3 DNA sequence: TGTGCCAGCAGCCAAGATAACGGACACTACGAGCAGTACTTC. It translates to CASSQDNGHYEQYF.